This T cell receptor (beta chain) was obtained from a study of blood T cell repertoires in COVID-19. Assay used: immunoSEQ multiplex PCR; TCRdb lists only in-frame clones, some missing. This sample has tens of thousands of clones, with about four fifths found just once. The sequence derives from a man aged 50 to 60 with active or convalescent COVID-19. The sequencing sample was made of peripheral blood.

CDR3 nucleotide sequence: TGTGCCAGCAGGACGGGACAGGGGCGCACCGGGGAGCTGTTTTTT. It codes for CASRTGQGRTGELFF. The chain recombines TRBV6-5 with TRBJ2-2, with 10 bases lining up with TRBD1. Germline CDR1 is MNHEY and CDR2 is SVGAGI. The junction had 5 bases not matched to a gene; V was cut back by 6 bases and J by 4 bases. The CDR3 spans 15 residues.